These 6 T cell receptor beta chains came from one sample sequenced in a study of Graves' ophthalmopathy and Graves' hyperthyroidism. TCR beta CDR3 regions were amplified from RNA transcripts. A first-round RT-PCR used HTBI primers, followed by a second-round multiplex PCR. TCRdb processed the multiplex PCR reads anew with MiXCR; each CDR3 protein has one entry. The top ten clones hold approximately 12% of a sample with 1 million to 1.3 million distinct CDR3 sequences, roughly two fifths of them seen once. The sample was peripheral blood or thyroid tissue (not recorded which). Receptors were obtained from an adult man with Graves' hyperthyroidism.

Many counts were recorded for this clonotype. V is TRBV4-2 and J is TRBJ1-2; D might be TRBD1 (5 bases). The V gene's germline CDR1 is LGHNA and CDR2 YNFKEQ. The CDR3 spans 13 residues. Between the trimmed V and J ends, which lost 0 bases and 4 bases, there was a span of 6 bases. The CDR3 DNA is TGTGCCAGCAGCCAAGACAGGGCCTATGGCTACACCTTC. Its protein product is CASSQDRAYGYTF.

This clonotype was found many times. This chain links TRBV6-5 with TRBJ1-5, with 7 bases identical to TRBD1. This CDR3 comprises 15 residues. Germline V gives CDR1 MNHEY, CDR2 SVGAGI. V gave up 6 bases and J gave up 2 bases; unmatched junction bases: 7. CDR3 DNA: TGTGCCAGCAGAATAACAGGGGCGGGCAATCAGCCCCAGCATTTT. Protein: CASRITGAGNQPQHF.

This clonotype was observed at least ten times. J is TRBJ1-5 and V is TRBV7-6; 7 bases are a match to TRBD1. The V and J ends lost 1 base and 5 bases, in that order; junction bases with no gene match: 8. Germline assignment: CDR1 SGHVS and CDR2 FNYEAQ. This CDR3 comprises 16 residues. In nucleotides, the CDR3 is TGTGCCAGCAGCTTAGGTCGGGACAGTTCTTATCAGCCCCAGCATTTT. Its translation: CASSLGRDSSYQPQHF.

A remark on this clonotype: At one of its ends the junction is not consistent with the germline gene, which may arise from a read error. This sequence joins TRBV10-2 and TRBJ1-2; no reliable D call. The CDR3 consists of 15 residues. Germline lookup yields CDR1 WSHSY and CDR2 SAAADI. CDR3 in amino acids: CASSSLTTPNYGYTF. The CDR3 nucleotides read TGTGCCAGCAGTTCTCTGACTACGCCAAACTATGGCTACACCTTC.

This chain connects TRBV7-2 to TRBJ2-7; the match to TRBD1 covers 11 bases. There are 16 residues in the CDR3. J was trimmed by 2 bases and V by 9 bases; bases with no gene match: 12. Germline-derived CDR1 and CDR2 are SGHTA and FQGNSA. The CDR3 sequence: CARSRLGQGVAYEQYF. Written as DNA, the CDR3 is TGTGCCAGGAGCCGATTGGGACAGGGGGTGGCCTACGAGCAGTACTTC.

This clonotype was seen repeatedly, ten times or more. The chain combines TRBV19 with TRBJ1-1, with D possibly matching TRBD1 (5 bases). Between the trimmed V and J ends, which lost 5 bases and 4 bases, there was a span of 14 bases. The CDR3 has 14 amino acids. In germline, CDR1 is LNHDA, CDR2 SQIVND (reference sequence). The chain's CDR3 is CASSLGRVGTEAFF. The CDR3 region has the DNA TGTGCCAGTAGTTTGGGCAGGGTTGGCACTGAAGCTTTCTTT.